This is a list of T cell receptor beta chains from one sample in a study of tumour-infiltrating T cells in Burkitt lymphoma. TCRdb's copy holds only in-frame clones and misses some; the assay was immunoSEQ multiplex PCR. The sample contains 12,000 to 15,000 clones, approximately 83% of which appear only once. Sequenced material: tumor tissue. The receptors come from a human donor with diffuse large B-cell lymphoma. Both conserved end residues are part of each CDR3. The D gene is left open where the match is weak. Rows give clone size only sometimes, using once, few, many, or a class for an expanded clone.

size: .
V: TRBV29-1
J: TRBJ2-1
D: .
DNA: TGCAGCGCGGCCGGGGGAAACAATGAGCAGTTCTTC
CDR3: CSAAGGNNEQFF

size: .
V: TRBV15
J: TRBJ2-1
D: TRBD1
DNA: TGTGCCACCAGTCCTGAGGGGGCGGAGCAGTTCTTC
CDR3: CATSPEGAEQFF

size: few
V: TRBV19
J: TRBJ1-1
D: .
DNA: TGTGCCAGTGACAGAGCAGGAATGGCTTTCTTT
CDR3: CASDRAGMAFF

size: .
V: TRBV11-2
J: TRBJ2-2
D: .
DNA: TGTGCCACCCCAGGCCAGCCCGGGGAGCTGTTTTTT
CDR3: CATPGQPGELFF

size: .
V: TRBV6-5
J: TRBJ2-7
D: .
DNA: TGTGCCAGTCAGTTTGAAATGTCCTACGAGCAGTACTTC
CDR3: CASQFEMSYEQYF

size: .
V: TRBV6-6
J: TRBJ2-7
D: .
DNA: TGTGCCAGCAGTAGACACGGGACTTTTTCGGCCTACGAGCAGTACTTC
CDR3: CASSRHGTFSAYEQYF

size: .
V: TRBV5-4
J: TRBJ1-2
D: TRBD1
DNA: TGTGCCAGCAGCGGATGGGGACAGGTCAATGGCTACACCTTC
CDR3: CASSGWGQVNGYTF

size: .
V: TRBV9
J: TRBJ1-5
D: .
DNA: TGTGCCAGCAGCGAGGAAGGGGACAGCAATCAGCCCCAGCATTTT
CDR3: CASSEEGDSNQPQHF

size: few
V: TRBV7-9
J: TRBJ2-1
D: TRBD1
DNA: TGTGCCAGCAGCCGGACAGGGTTCGATGAGCAGTTCTTC
CDR3: CASSRTGFDEQFF

size: .
V: TRBV7-2
J: TRBJ1-4
D: .
DNA: TGTGCCAGCAGCTTAAAGGGTGGAGGAGAAAAACTGTTTTTT
CDR3: CASSLKGGGEKLFF

size: .
V: TRBV5-1
J: TRBJ2-1
D: TRBD1
DNA: TGCGCCAGCAGCTCCGGACAGGGGGCAAGCAATGAGCAGTTCTTC
CDR3: CASSSGQGASNEQFF

size: few
V: TRBV29-1
J: TRBJ2-7
D: .
DNA: TGCAGCGTTGAACGCGACTACGAGCAGTACTTC
CDR3: CSVERDYEQYF

size: .
V: TRBV7-2
J: TRBJ1-1
D: .
DNA: TGTGCCAGCAGCTTAGTAGCGGTCAGCCCTGAAGCTTTCTTT
CDR3: CASSLVAVSPEAFF

size: .
V: TRBV10-3
J: TRBJ1-2
D: .
DNA: TGTGCCATCAGTGAGTCGGAGTCGGGGGGCTACACCTTC
CDR3: CAISESESGGYTF

size: .
V: TRBV2
J: TRBJ2-1
D: .
DNA: TGTGCCAGCAGTGATGGGGGCTCATTGAATGAGCAGTTCTTC
CDR3: CASSDGGSLNEQFF

size: .
V: TRBV7-2
J: TRBJ2-3
D: TRBD2
DNA: TGTGCCAGCAGCTTAGACGGACTAGCCACAGATACGCAGTATTTT
CDR3: CASSLDGLATDTQYF

size: .
V: TRBV6-6
J: TRBJ1-1
D: .
DNA: TGTGCCAGCAGTTACCCAGGGGCTTACACTGAAGCTTTCTTT
CDR3: CASSYPGAYTEAFF

size: .
V: TRBV19
J: TRBJ1-5
D: TRBD1
DNA: TGTGCCAGTAGTATCGACAGGGGTCGTCAGCCCCAGCATTTT
CDR3: CASSIDRGRQPQHF

size: .
V: TRBV2
J: TRBJ2-2
D: TRBD2
DNA: TGTGCCAGCCGGGGACTAGCGGGGAACACCGGGGAGCTGTTTTTT
CDR3: CASRGLAGNTGELFF

size: .
V: TRBV7-7
J: TRBJ2-1
D: .
DNA: TGTGCCAGCAGCTCCGGACTCAACAATGAGCAGTTCTTC
CDR3: CASSSGLNNEQFF

size: .
V: TRBV4-3
J: TRBJ1-1
D: TRBD1
DNA: TGCGCCAGCAGCCCTCAGACAGGGATGAACACTGAAGCTTTCTTT
CDR3: CASSPQTGMNTEAFF

size: .
V: TRBV13
J: TRBJ2-7
D: .
DNA: TGTGCCAGCAGCCAAACGGGTGGATCTTACGAGCAGTACTTC
CDR3: CASSQTGGSYEQYF

size: .
V: TRBV19
J: TRBJ1-2
D: TRBD1
DNA: TGTGCCAGTAGTACTCGACAGGGTGGCTATGGCTACACCTTC
CDR3: CASSTRQGGYGYTF

size: .
V: TRBV5-6
J: TRBJ1-3
D: TRBD1
DNA: TGTGCCAGCAGCTTACAGACAGGGTCAGGAAACACCATATATTTT
CDR3: CASSLQTGSGNTIYF

size: .
V: TRBV5-6
J: TRBJ2-1
D: .
DNA: TGTGCCAGCAGCCGGGGACTGGGTTCCTACAATGAGCAGTTCTTC
CDR3: CASSRGLGSYNEQFF

size: .
V: TRBV6-6
J: TRBJ2-7
D: .
DNA: TGTGCCAGCAGTTCCGACAAGGGGAACGGGCAGTACTTC
CDR3: CASSSDKGNGQYF

size: .
V: TRBV9
J: TRBJ2-2
D: TRBD2
DNA: TGTGCCAGCAGCCAGACCGGGACTAGCATAACCGGGGAGCTGTTTTTT
CDR3: CASSQTGTSITGELFF

size: .
V: TRBV19
J: TRBJ2-2
D: .
DNA: TGTGCCAGTACCTATGGGGAGCATTCGAGGCACACCGGGGAGCTGTTTTTT
CDR3: CASTYGEHSRHTGELFF

size: .
V: TRBV7-9
J: TRBJ2-7
D: .
DNA: TGTGCCAGCAGGGAATCCCCGACGGAGGAGCAGTACTTC
CDR3: CASRESPTEEQYF

size: once
V: TRBV7-8
J: TRBJ1-6
D: .
DNA: TGTGCCAGCAGCCGCACCGGGACACCGATGAGCTCCTATAATTCACCCCTCCACTTT
CDR3: CASSRTGTPMSSYNSPLHF

size: .
V: TRBV29-1
J: TRBJ1-4
D: TRBD1
DNA: TGCAGCGTTGATGGGCGGGACAGGGGAGAAGAAAAACTGTTTTTT
CDR3: CSVDGRDRGEEKLFF

size: .
V: TRBV19
J: TRBJ1-3
D: .
DNA: TGTGCCAGTAGTCCTCAACAGGGTTTTGGAAACACCATATATTTT
CDR3: CASSPQQGFGNTIYF

size: .
V: TRBV29-1
J: TRBJ1-3
D: .
DNA: TGCAGCGTTGTGGGAGGACAGAACACCATATATTTT
CDR3: CSVVGGQNTIYF

size: .
V: TRBV5-1
J: TRBJ1-2
D: .
DNA: TGCGCCAGCAGCCCGCCGCGGGATACCTTTGGCTACACCTTC
CDR3: CASSPPRDTFGYTF

size: .
V: TRBV5-1
J: TRBJ2-1
D: TRBD2
DNA: TGCGCCAGCAGCATGGGACTAGCGGGGATCAGGGATGAGCAGTTCTTC
CDR3: CASSMGLAGIRDEQFF

size: .
V: TRBV4-3
J: TRBJ2-1
D: TRBD2
DNA: TGCGCCAGCAGGGGACTAGCGGGAGAGAATGAGCAGTTCTTC
CDR3: CASRGLAGENEQFF

size: .
V: TRBV10-1
J: TRBJ1-1
D: .
DNA: TGCGCCAGCAGTGACGGACAGTCGAACACTGAAGCTTTCTTT
CDR3: CASSDGQSNTEAFF

size: once
V: TRBV7-2
J: TRBJ1-3
D: .
DNA: TGTGCCAGCAGCTTAAGCAGGGCTACTGGAAACACCATATATTTT
CDR3: CASSLSRATGNTIYF

size: .
V: TRBV18
J: TRBJ1-1
D: .
DNA: TGTGCCAGCTCACCTACCGGGGGCACTGAAGCTTTCTTT
CDR3: CASSPTGGTEAFF

size: .
V: TRBV7-2
J: TRBJ2-5
D: TRBD1
DNA: TGTGCCAGCAGCTTAATGGAGGTCCGGGACAGGGTACAGACCCAGTACTTC
CDR3: CASSLMEVRDRVQTQYF

size: once
V: TRBV6-6
J: TRBJ1-3
D: .
DNA: TGTGCCAGCAACATGGGGGTAACTGGAAACACCATATATTTT
CDR3: CASNMGVTGNTIYF

size: .
V: TRBV6-5
J: TRBJ1-2
D: .
DNA: TGTGCCAGCAGTTTACGGCTTCTCTATGGCTACACCTTC
CDR3: CASSLRLLYGYTF

size: few
V: TRBV7-2
J: TRBJ2-2
D: TRBD1
DNA: TGTGCCAGCAGTTCTCTTGGGACAGGGAGTATCGGGGAGCTGTTTTTT
CDR3: CASSSLGTGSIGELFF

size: .
V: TRBV29-1
J: TRBJ1-1
D: .
DNA: TGCAGCGTTGAAGATCTACTCCTTGGAGCTTTCTTT
CDR3: CSVEDLLLGAFF

size: .
V: TRBV5-4
J: TRBJ2-5
D: .
DNA: TGTGCCAGCAGCTTGGAACAGACCCAGTACTTC
CDR3: CASSLEQTQYF

size: .
V: TRBV10-1
J: TRBJ2-2
D: .
DNA: TGCGCCAGCAGTGCCTATACTAGCTCCGGGGAGCTGTTTTTT
CDR3: CASSAYTSSGELFF

size: .
V: TRBV28
J: TRBJ2-7
D: TRBD1
DNA: TGTGCCAGCACCGAGACAGGGGGCCAAGACGAGCAGTACTTC
CDR3: CASTETGGQDEQYF

size: .
V: TRBV7-9
J: TRBJ1-1
D: .
DNA: TGTGCCAGCAGCCGAAACCAGGGAAACACTGAAGCTTTCTTT
CDR3: CASSRNQGNTEAFF

size: .
V: TRBV7-6
J: TRBJ2-1
D: .
DNA: TGTGCCAGCAGCTTTAGCGGACCCTACAATGAGCAGTTCTTC
CDR3: CASSFSGPYNEQFF

size: .
V: TRBV11-2
J: TRBJ2-7
D: TRBD2
DNA: TGTGCCAGCAGCTTGGCTAGCGGATCCTACGAGCAGTACTTC
CDR3: CASSLASGSYEQYF

size: .
V: TRBV6-5
J: TRBJ1-1
D: .
DNA: TGTGCCAGCAGCCCGGGATTCATGAACACTGAAGCTTTCTTT
CDR3: CASSPGFMNTEAFF

size: .
V: TRBV29-1
J: TRBJ2-3
D: .
DNA: TGCAGCGCCGCCGGCTTTGTCACTAGCACAGATACGCAGTATTTT
CDR3: CSAAGFVTSTDTQYF

size: few
V: TRBV29-1
J: TRBJ2-1
D: .
DNA: TGCAGCGTTGTATGGGGAGGTGAGCAGTTCTTC
CDR3: CSVVWGGEQFF

size: .
V: TRBV5-4
J: TRBJ1-2
D: TRBD1
DNA: TGTGCCAGCAGCCGACAGGGGACCTATGGCTACACCTTC
CDR3: CASSRQGTYGYTF

size: .
V: TRBV2
J: TRBJ2-1
D: .
DNA: TGTGCCAGCAGTAACCGGGACAAGTTAAATAATGAGCAGTTCTTC
CDR3: CASSNRDKLNNEQFF